Each of the 32 T cell receptor beta chains below was sequenced from the same sample in a study of blood T cell repertoires in COVID-19 (dated by TCRdb to 2018 to 2020). The library relied on the immunoSEQ multiplex PCR assay. TCRdb re-hosts the immuneACCESS table, in-frame sequences only. Its copies lack some clones; in the studies checked, an unresolved V gene accounts for under half of them, and the cause for the rest is not known. The sample table contains about 270,000 clones; only one count was recorded for approximately 89% of them. Approximately 9% of the sample lies in the top ten. The sample comprised peripheral blood. All receptors derive from a man aged 40-50 years with active or convalescent COVID-19.

This sequence joins TRBV7-3 and TRBJ2-2; 7 bases are a match to TRBD2. The V and J ends lost 7 bases and 1 base, in that order; junction bases with no gene match: 9. CDR3 length: 16 residues. Germline-derived CDR1 and CDR2 are SGHTA and FQGTGA. The DNA for the CDR3 is TGTGCCAGCAAAGATTTAAGCGGGGTGAACACCGGGGAGCTGTTTTTT. It yields the protein CASKDLSGVNTGELFF.

V and J are TRBV5-1 and TRBJ2-4; D not certain. This CDR3 has 14 amino acids. The V gene lost 5 bases and the J gene lost 0 bases, with 9 bases spanning the gap. The germline V gene has CDR1 SGHRS and CDR2 YFSETQ. Here the CDR3 DNA reads TGCGCCAGCAGGGAGCAGACAGCCAAAAACATTCAGTACTTC. Translation gives CASREQTAKNIQYF.

This chain uses TRBV10-3 with TRBJ2-5; 11 bases match TRBD2. Unmatched junction bases numbered 8, after V lost 1 base and J lost 4 bases. The germline V gene encodes CDR1 ENHRY and CDR2 SYGVKD. The CDR3 consists of 17 residues. The CDR3 here is CAISEWDSGRAGETQYF. In DNA, the CDR3 is TGTGCCATCAGTGAGTGGGATAGCGGGAGGGCCGGAGAGACCCAGTACTTC.

The chain carries TRBV2 and TRBJ2-7, with 8 nucleotides matching TRBD1. This CDR3 has 14 amino acids. Germline CDR1 reads SNHLY; CDR2 reads FYNNEI. V lost 6 bases, J lost 3 bases, and 7 bases stayed unmatched. The CDR3 protein is CASRDRGPFYEQYF. The CDR3 DNA sequence: TGTGCCAGCAGAGACAGGGGTCCCTTCTACGAGCAGTACTTC.

V and J are TRBV5-4 and TRBJ2-1, with 8 positions matching TRBD2. Germline lookup yields CDR1 SGHNT and CDR2 YYREEE (reference sequence). This CDR3 spans 15 amino acids. Unmatched junction bases numbered 5, after V lost 4 bases and J lost 2 bases. The CDR3 nucleotides are TGTGCCAGCAGCCCGGCGGGGGGCACCTACAATGAGCAGTTCTTC. Translated, it gives CASSPAGGTYNEQFF.

The V call is TRBV10-2, the J call TRBJ2-1, with TRBD2 matching over 11 bases. V lost 6 bases and J lost 8; bases outside the gene matches: 15. The CDR3 spans 17 residues. Germline CDR1 and CDR2: WSHSY and SAAADI. CDR3 in amino acids: CASRRHETGTSGHEQFF. CDR3 sequence (DNA): TGCGCCAGCAGACGCCATGAGACCGGGACTAGCGGACATGAGCAGTTCTTC.

Concerning this clone: Other DNA sequences from this sample encode an identical CDR3 as well. The chain combines TRBV6-5 with TRBJ2-7; 9 nucleotides line up with TRBD1. The length of the CDR3 is 15 residues. The ends lost 0 bases at V and 3 bases at J; junction bases unmatched: 3. Germline CDR1 is MNHEY and CDR2 is SVGAGI. CDR3 in amino acids: CASSYSGTGSYEQYF. CDR3 in DNA: TGTGCCAGCAGTTACTCGGGGACAGGGAGCTACGAGCAGTACTTC.

This clone was recorded only once. The J gene is TRBJ2-5, the V gene TRBV3-1 (or the pseudogene TRBV3-2); no definite D call. From germline, CDR1 is LGHDT and CDR2 YNNKEL (reference sequence). Trimming removed 1 base from V and 5 bases from J, with 11 bases in between. The CDR3 runs to 14 residues. CDR3 sequence reads: CASSQVGGGETQYF. CDR3 nucleotide sequence: TGTGCCAGCAGCCAAGTCGGCGGTGGGGAGACCCAGTACTTC.

V is TRBV6-2 or TRBV6-3 and J is TRBJ2-2; D is possibly TRBD1 (6 bases). Trimming took off 5 bases at V and 5 bases at J, with 15 bases between the two ends. Germline V lookup: CDR1 MNHEY, CDR2 SVGEGT. This CDR3 spans 15 amino acids. The CDR3 DNA reads as TGTGCCAGCAGTAAAGCCAGGGGTTCAACCGGGGAGCTGTTTTTT. Its protein product is CASSKARGSTGELFF.

This chain connects TRBV5-5 to TRBJ1-3, with TRBD1 identical over 8 bases. With 3 bases clipped from V and 0 bases from J, the junction kept 5 bases outside the gene matches. CDR3 length: 16 residues. Germline CDR1 SGHKS, CDR2 YYEKEE (reference sequence). For the CDR3, the DNA is TGTGCCAGCAGCTCGACAGGGGACCACTCTGGAAACACCATATATTTT. Its protein product is CASSSTGDHSGNTIYF.

This clone was picked up a small number of times. The rearrangement joins TRBV19 to TRBJ1-6; D gene uncertain. Trimming pared 1 base from V and 0 bases from J, leaving 7 bases between. This CDR3 contains 16 residues. Germline V gene lookup returns CDR1 LNHDA and CDR2 SQIVND (reference sequence). The CDR3 DNA is TGTGCCAGTAGTATAGGAAGGAGCTCCTATAATTCACCCCTCCACTTT. It is translated as CASSIGRSSYNSPLHF.

V is TRBV3-1 (or the pseudogene TRBV3-2) and J is TRBJ2-2; 9 nucleotides align to TRBD2. The CDR3 is 15 amino acids. The germline gives CDR1 LGHDT, CDR2 YNNKEL (reference sequence). V lost 4 bases to trimming and J lost 5 bases; unmatched junction nucleotides: 5. In DNA, the CDR3 is TGTGCCAGCAGCCTAGCGGGAGTAGGGACCGGGGAGCTGTTTTTT. Its translation: CASSLAGVGTGELFF.

The table lists this clone with a count of one. CDR3 protein: CASSLALLTGASYEQYF. CDR3 sequence (DNA): TGCGCCAGCAGCTTGGCGCTCTTGACAGGGGCCTCCTACGAGCAGTACTTC. The chain couples TRBV5-1 to TRBJ2-7; 8 bases match TRBD1. The V and J ends lost 0 bases and 0 bases, in that order; junction bases with no gene match: 8. Germline-derived CDR1 and CDR2 are SGHRS and YFSETQ. The CDR3 sequence is 17 residues long.

The chain employs TRBV19 and TRBJ2-1; 11 nucleotides line up with TRBD2. Germline V gene sequence: CDR1 LNHDA, CDR2 SQIVND (reference sequence). The CDR3 consists of 18 residues. The V gene end was trimmed by 4 bases and the J gene end by 3 bases; junction bases not matched to a gene: 11. The CDR3 coding sequence is TGTGCCAGTAGTAGTTCTGTTGATACTAGCGGGAGCTACAATGAGCAGTTCTTC. Translating gives CASSSSVDTSGSYNEQFF.

The CDR3 loop reads CASSYPLRGLQETQYF. For the CDR3, the DNA is TGTGCCAGCAGCTATCCACTGCGGGGGTTACAAGAGACCCAGTACTTC. The chain joins TRBV11-2 to TRBJ2-5; TRBD2 agrees at 7 bases. V shed 4 bases and J 2 bases; nucleotides not matched to a gene: 10. This CDR3 has 16 residues. Germline values: CDR1 SGHAT, CDR2 FQNNGV.

The genes are TRBV11-2 and TRBJ1-4; D is possibly TRBD1 (6 bases). V was shortened by 5 bases and J by 4 bases, with 17 bases between the two germline ends. The CDR3 consists of 16 residues. CDR1 SGHAT and CDR2 FQNNGV come from the germline V gene. The DNA of the CDR3 is TGTGCCAGCAGCCCCCCCGGGACACGGATTAATGAAAAACTGTTTTTT. This translates into CASSPPGTRINEKLFF.

The genes are TRBV19 and TRBJ2-5; 7 bases fit TRBD2. This CDR3 is built from 14 residues. The germline V gene encodes CDR1 LNHDA and CDR2 SQIVND (reference sequence). The ends lost 5 bases at V and 2 bases at J; junction bases unmatched: 5. In DNA, the CDR3 is TGTGCCAGTAGTTGGGCGGGGGATCAAGAGACCCAGTACTTC. This gives the protein CASSWAGDQETQYF.

In DNA, the CDR3 is TGTGCCAGCAGTGCGACAGAGAGCTCCTACAATGAGCAGTTCTTC. This gives the protein CASSATESSYNEQFF. This chain joins TRBV2 and TRBJ2-1; TRBD1 might be the D (5 bases). Germline V CDR1 and CDR2: SNHLY, FYNNEI. V was trimmed by 4 bases and J by 0 bases, leaving 10 bases between them. The CDR3 is made up of 15 amino acids. Based on the CDR3 plus reference TRBV2 and TRBJ2-1, the full variable domain is EPEVTQTPSHQVTQMGQEVILRCVPISNHLYFYWYRQILGQKVEFLVSFYNNEISEKSEIFDDQFSVERPDGSNFTLKIRSTKLEDSAMYFCASSATESSYNEQFFGPGTRLTVL.

V gene TRBV3-1 (or the pseudogene TRBV3-2) combines with J gene TRBJ1-5, with D tentatively TRBD1 (5 bases). Germline V gene data show CDR1 as LGHDT and CDR2 as YNNKEL (reference sequence). With 8 bases removed from V and 8 bases from J, the gap between germline ends came to 22 bases. This CDR3 spans 15 amino acids. The CDR3 nucleotides read TGTGCCAGCCGACGAAGCGGGTCCAGGGATGAGCCCCAGCATTTT. Protein: CASRRSGSRDEPQHF.

The rearrangement links TRBV5-1 to TRBJ2-7; D is uncertain. V shed 0 bases and J shed 4 bases, with 8 bases lying between them. CDR1 and CDR2 (germline): SGHRS, YFSETQ. The CDR3 runs 13 residues. This CDR3 is CASSLDSVYEQYF. The CDR3 DNA follows: TGCGCCAGCAGCTTGGACTCGGTTTACGAGCAGTACTTC. The complete variable domain, with remaining parts taken from reference TRBV5-1 and TRBJ2-7, reads KAGVTQTPRYLIKTRGQQVTLSCSPISGHRSVSWYQQTPGQGLQFLFEYFSETQRNKGNFPGRFSGRQFSNSRSEMNVSTLELGDSALYLCASSLDSVYEQYFGPGTRLTVT.

The J gene is TRBJ2-3, the V gene TRBV12-5; D is possibly TRBD2 (5 bases). Germline-derived CDR1 and CDR2 are LGHNT and FRNRAP. Trimming shortened V by 1 base and J by 0 bases, and 8 bases separated the two germline ends. This CDR3 is built from 15 residues. The CDR3 loop is CASGLGGPSTDTQYF. CDR3 nucleotides: TGTGCTAGTGGTTTGGGCGGGCCTAGCACAGATACGCAGTATTTT.

The J gene is TRBJ1-2, the V gene TRBV6-1; possibly TRBD1 for D (5 bases). Looked up from germline, CDR1 is MNHNS and CDR2 is SASEGT. The CDR3 is 14 residues long. V shed 7 bases and J shed 4 bases, with 16 bases lying between them. CDR3 coding DNA: TGTGCCAGCACCGGCATAAAGACAGCCTATGGCTACACCTTC. Its translation is CASTGIKTAYGYTF.

The chain links TRBV4-1 to TRBJ1-5, with D possibly matching TRBD1 (6 bases). The CDR3 extends over 15 amino acids. V lost 1 base and J 7 bases, leaving 14 bases between the germline ends. Germline V gene data show CDR1 as MGHRA and CDR2 as YSYEKL. In DNA, the CDR3 is TGCGCCAGCAGCCAAGTTGGGGGCGGGAGACAGCCCCAGCATTTT. This codes for CASSQVGGGRQPQHF.

The chain links TRBV27 to TRBJ1-5; D is possibly TRBD1 (6 bases). This CDR3 comprises 14 residues. V was trimmed by 1 base and J by 7 bases, leaving 11 bases between them. In germline, CDR1 is MNHEY, CDR2 SMNVEV (reference sequence). The CDR3 DNA follows: TGTGCCAGCAGTTTATATGGGGGCGGGCAGCCCCAGCATTTT. Protein product: CASSLYGGGQPQHF.

This chain connects TRBV6-5 to TRBJ2-7; TRBD1 aligns across 9 bases. Germline CDR1 is MNHEY and CDR2 is SVGAGI. V lost 8 bases to trimming and J lost 5 bases; unmatched junction nucleotides: 4. The CDR3 is 12 residues long. This CDR3 is CASHRGPNEQYF. In nucleotides, the CDR3 is TGTGCCAGCCACAGGGGGCCAAACGAGCAGTACTTC.

The chain joins TRBV29-1 to TRBJ2-7, with TRBD2 matching over 8 bases. The CDR3 extends over 13 amino acids. Unmatched junction bases numbered 6, after V lost 4 bases and J lost 4 bases. CDR1 is SQVTM and CDR2 is ANQGSEA in the germline V gene. For the CDR3, the DNA is TGCAGCGTTGTAGCGGGAAGCCGATACGAGCAGTACTTC. It yields the protein CSVVAGSRYEQYF.

The V call is TRBV3-1 (or the pseudogene TRBV3-2), the J call TRBJ2-5; D gene ambiguous. The CDR3 has 14 amino acids. CDR1 is LGHDT and CDR2 is YNNKEL in the germline V gene (reference sequence). V lost 1 base and J 1 base, leaving 7 bases between the germline ends. Here the CDR3 reads CASSQGHLQETQYF. The DNA of the CDR3 is TGTGCCAGCAGCCAAGGACACCTCCAAGAGACCCAGTACTTC.

V gene TRBV25-1 combines with J gene TRBJ1-5, with 10 bases aligning to TRBD1. The CDR3 extends over 14 amino acids. V lost 5 bases and J lost 6; bases outside the gene matches: 4. CDR1 and CDR2 (germline): MGHDK, SYGVNS. This chain's CDR3 is CASSPTGGTQPQHF. The CDR3, as DNA: TGTGCCAGCAGTCCGACAGGGGGCACTCAGCCCCAGCATTTT. The variable domain in full, with the rest retrieved from reference TRBV25-1 and TRBJ1-5, is EADIYQTPRYLVIGTGKKITLECSQTMGHDKMYWYQQDPGMELHLIHYSYGVNSTEKGDLSSESTVSRIRTEHFPLTLESARPSHTSQYLCASSPTGGTQPQHFGDGTRLSIL.

The CDR3 region has the DNA TGTGCCAGCAGCTTACAGGCATCAAGCACAGATACGCAGTATTTT. Its protein is CASSLQASSTDTQYF. The genes are TRBV7-2 and TRBJ2-3, with unresolved D. The CDR3 runs to 15 residues. Between the trimmed V and J ends, which lost 2 bases and 0 bases, there was a span of 9 bases. CDR1 is SGHTA, CDR2 FQGNSA, per germline.

The chain combines TRBV11-3 with TRBJ2-1, with TRBD1 as a possible D gene (6 bases). This CDR3 comprises 15 residues. The V gene lost 3 bases and the J gene lost 6 bases, with 15 bases spanning the gap. Germline CDR1 is SGHNT and CDR2 is YENEEA. The CDR3 DNA is TGTGCCAGCAGCTTTTGGCAGGGGTCGGGCAATGAGCAGTTCTTC. It is translated as CASSFWQGSGNEQFF.

The chain recombines TRBV2 with TRBJ1-1, with 8 bases lining up with TRBD1. Per the germline V gene, CDR1 is SNHLY and CDR2 is FYNNEI. The V segment lost 8 bases and the J segment 1 base; nucleotides outside the gene matches: 3. This CDR3 contains 13 residues. The DNA for the CDR3 is TGTGCCAGCGGTGGACAGGGGAACACTGAAGCTTTCTTT. It specifies CASGGQGNTEAFF.

The V and J genes are TRBV7-2 and TRBJ1-2; a possible D gene is TRBD1 (6 bases). Germline V gene sequence: CDR1 SGHTA, CDR2 FQGNSA. V shed 1 base and J shed 3 bases, with 12 bases lying between them. The CDR3 is 15 residues long. CDR3 sequence reads: CASSLEFSGDYGYTF. In DNA form, the CDR3 reads TGTGCCAGCAGCTTAGAATTTTCAGGGGACTATGGCTACACCTTC.